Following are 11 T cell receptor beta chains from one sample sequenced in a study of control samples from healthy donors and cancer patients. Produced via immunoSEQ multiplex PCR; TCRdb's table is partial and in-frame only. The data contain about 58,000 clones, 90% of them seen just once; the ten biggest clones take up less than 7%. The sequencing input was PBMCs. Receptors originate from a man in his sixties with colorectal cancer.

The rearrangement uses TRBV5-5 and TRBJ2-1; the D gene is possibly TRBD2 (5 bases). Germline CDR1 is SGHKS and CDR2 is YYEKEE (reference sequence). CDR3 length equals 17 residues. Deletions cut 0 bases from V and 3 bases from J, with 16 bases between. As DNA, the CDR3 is TGTGCCAGCAGCTTGGACCCCCTGGGGAGCTTCTACAATGAGCAGTTCTTC. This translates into CASSLDPLGSFYNEQFF.

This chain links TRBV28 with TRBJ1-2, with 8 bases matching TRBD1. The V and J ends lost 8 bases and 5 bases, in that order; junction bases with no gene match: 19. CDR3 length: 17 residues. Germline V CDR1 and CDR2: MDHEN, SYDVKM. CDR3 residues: CASVVSVGQGPRYGYTF. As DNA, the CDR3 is TGTGCCAGCGTCGTTTCAGTAGGACAGGGCCCAAGATATGGCTACACCTTC.

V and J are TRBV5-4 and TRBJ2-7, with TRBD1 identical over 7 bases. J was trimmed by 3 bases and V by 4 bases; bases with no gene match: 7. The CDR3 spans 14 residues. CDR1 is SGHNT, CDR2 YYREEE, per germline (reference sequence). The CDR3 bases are TGTGCCAGCAGCCCCGGGACAGCTATCTACGAGCAGTACTTC. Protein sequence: CASSPGTAIYEQYF. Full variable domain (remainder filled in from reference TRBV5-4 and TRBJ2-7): ETGVTQSPTHLIKTRGQQVTLRCSSQSGHNTVSWYQQALGQGPQFIFQYYREEENGRGNFPPRFSGLQFPNYSSELNVNALELDDSALYLCASSPGTAIYEQYFGPGTRLTVT.

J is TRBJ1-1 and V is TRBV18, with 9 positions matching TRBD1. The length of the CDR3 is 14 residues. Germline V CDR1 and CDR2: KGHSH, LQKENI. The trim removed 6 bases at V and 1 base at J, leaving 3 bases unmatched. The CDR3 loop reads CASSRDRENTEAFF. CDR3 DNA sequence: TGTGCCAGCTCGAGGGACAGGGAGAACACTGAAGCTTTCTTT.

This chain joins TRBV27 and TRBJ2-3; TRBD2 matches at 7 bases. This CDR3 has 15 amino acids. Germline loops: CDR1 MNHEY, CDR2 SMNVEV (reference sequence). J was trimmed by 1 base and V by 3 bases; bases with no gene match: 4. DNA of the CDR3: TGTGCCAGCAGTTTCCGGACTAGTGGCACAGATACGCAGTATTTT. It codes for CASSFRTSGTDTQYF.

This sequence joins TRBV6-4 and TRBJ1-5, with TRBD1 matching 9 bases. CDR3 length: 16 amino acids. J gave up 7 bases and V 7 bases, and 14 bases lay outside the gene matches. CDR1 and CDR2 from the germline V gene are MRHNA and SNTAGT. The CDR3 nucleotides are TGTGCCAGCATGGGGACAGGGAGGGTAAAAGGGCAGCCCCAGCATTTT. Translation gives CASMGTGRVKGQPQHF.

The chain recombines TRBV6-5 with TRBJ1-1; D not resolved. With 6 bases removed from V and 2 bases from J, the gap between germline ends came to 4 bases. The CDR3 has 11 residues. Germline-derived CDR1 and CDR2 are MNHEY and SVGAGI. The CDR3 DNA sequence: TGTGCCAGCAGAGATAACACTGAAGCTTTCTTT. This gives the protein CASRDNTEAFF.

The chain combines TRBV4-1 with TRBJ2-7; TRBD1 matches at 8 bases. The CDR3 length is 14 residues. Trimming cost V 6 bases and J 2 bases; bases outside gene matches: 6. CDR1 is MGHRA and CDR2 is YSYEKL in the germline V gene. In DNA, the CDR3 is TGCGCCAGCAGATACGAGACAGGGGCCTACGAGCAGTACTTC. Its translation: CASRYETGAYEQYF.

CDR3 bases: TGTGCCTGGAGTTTGAGGGGCACTGAAGCTTTCTTT. Translated: CAWSLRGTEAFF. The J gene is TRBJ1-1, the V gene TRBV30, with D possibly matching TRBD1 (5 bases). V lost 2 bases to trimming and J lost 4 bases, with 8 bases between them. The CDR3 spans 12 residues. Germline assignment: CDR1 GTSNPN and CDR2 SVGIG (reference sequence).

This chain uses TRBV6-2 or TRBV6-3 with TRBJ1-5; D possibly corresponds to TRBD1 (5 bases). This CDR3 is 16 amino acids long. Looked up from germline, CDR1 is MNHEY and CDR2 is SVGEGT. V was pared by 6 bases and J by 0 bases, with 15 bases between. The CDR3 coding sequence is TGTGCCAGCAGCTCCTCCGACAGCTATAGCAATCAGCCCCAGCATTTT. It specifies CASSSSDSYSNQPQHF.

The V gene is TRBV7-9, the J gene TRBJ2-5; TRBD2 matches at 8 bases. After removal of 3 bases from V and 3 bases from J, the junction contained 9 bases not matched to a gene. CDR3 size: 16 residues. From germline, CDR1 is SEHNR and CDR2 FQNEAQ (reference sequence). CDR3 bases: TGTGCCAGCAGCTTCGCCAGGACTAGCAACGAAGAGACCCAGTACTTC. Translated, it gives CASSFARTSNEETQYF.